These 10 T cell receptor beta chains originate from one sample sequenced in a study of blood T cell repertoires in COVID-19. Assay: immunoSEQ multiplex PCR; the TCRdb copy retains only in-frame clones and omits some. This table has about 33,000 clones, around four fifths appearing once. Sample: peripheral blood. Source of these receptors: a man in his 70s with acute or convalescent COVID-19.

The rearrangement links TRBV28 to TRBJ2-1; D is unresolved. The V end was cut by 5 bases, the J end by 4 bases, with 12 bases between. CDR3 length: 14 amino acids. The germline V gene encodes CDR1 MDHEN and CDR2 SYDVKM. The CDR3 protein is CASSRNSIYNEQFF. CDR3 DNA: TGTGCCAGCAGTAGAAACAGTATATACAATGAGCAGTTCTTC. The complete variable domain, with remaining parts taken from reference TRBV28 and TRBJ2-1, reads DVKVTQSSRYLVKRTGEKVFLECVQDMDHENMFWYRQDPGLGLRLIYFSYDVKMKEKGDIPEGYSVSREKKERFSLILESASTNQTSMYLCASSRNSIYNEQFFGPGTRLTVL.

The gene calls are TRBV18 and TRBJ2-5; a possible D gene is TRBD1 (6 bases). Trimming removed 2 bases at V and 2 bases at J, with 6 bases between. Per germline, CDR1 KGHSH and CDR2 LQKENI. The CDR3 is 13 residues long. For the CDR3, the DNA is TGTGCCAGCTCACCAGGACAGCAAGAGACCCAGTACTTC. It encodes CASSPGQQETQYF.

The V and J genes are TRBV6-5 and TRBJ1-4; unclear D gene. Trimming removed 2 bases at V and 4 bases at J, with 11 bases between. This CDR3 is built from 15 residues. Germline-derived CDR1 and CDR2 are MNHEY and SVGAGI. Written as DNA, the CDR3 is TGTGCCAGCAGTTACGATGGGCAAAGTAATGAAAAACTGTTTTTT. This codes for CASSYDGQSNEKLFF.

This clone has a handful of counts. V usage is TRBV5-5 and J usage is TRBJ2-7; 11 nucleotides match TRBD2. Germline CDR1 and CDR2: SGHKS and YYEKEE (reference sequence). This CDR3 region has 18 residues. Trimming at V came to 5 bases and at J to 5 bases, leaving 18 bases not matched to a gene. This chain's CDR3 is CASRQSGILAGGAHEQYF. The CDR3 DNA reads as TGTGCCAGCAGGCAGTCCGGGATCTTAGCGGGAGGGGCCCACGAGCAGTACTTC.

The J gene is TRBJ2-1, the V gene TRBV10-3; 15 bases align to TRBD2. The CDR3 is 17 residues long. CDR1 and CDR2 (germline): ENHRY, SYGVKD. V trimming: 7 bases; J trimming: 4 bases; junction bases outside the gene matches: 8. The CDR3 region is CAIKAGLAGGGYNEQFF. The CDR3 bases are TGTGCCATCAAGGCCGGACTAGCGGGGGGGGGTTACAATGAGCAGTTCTTC.

V usage is TRBV21-1 and J usage is TRBJ2-1; whether TRBD1, the table's D call, matches the DNA was not checked. TRBV21-1 has pseudogene status. There are 17 residues in the CDR3. The CDR3 loop reads CASSKPVQGRSYNEQFF. CDR3 nucleotide sequence: TGTGCCAGCAGCAAACCCGTACAGGGACGCTCCTACAATGAGCAGTTCTTC.

The CDR3 DNA sequence: TGTGCCAGCAGCTCGGGTCAGGGGCGAACCCGGGGCTACACCTTC. This translates into CASSSGQGRTRGYTF. The rearrangement joins TRBV7-8 to TRBJ1-2; tentative D call: TRBD1 (6 bases). From germline, CDR1 is SGHVS and CDR2 FQNEAQ. V was pared by 4 bases and J by 8 bases, with 20 bases between. The CDR3 runs to 15 residues.

CDR3 DNA: TGTGCCAGCAGCGGGGGATACAGGGAGTATAGCAATCAGCCCCAGCATTTT. Amino acids: CASSGGYREYSNQPQHF. V and J are TRBV7-2 and TRBJ1-5; D may be TRBD1 (6 bases). Germline CDR1 SGHTA, CDR2 FQGNSA. The V gene lost 5 bases and the J gene lost 0 bases, with 17 bases spanning the gap. The CDR3 has 17 amino acids.

The rearrangement joins TRBV9 to TRBJ1-1; tentative D call: TRBD1 (6 bases). This CDR3 contains 14 residues. Deletions cut 2 bases from V and 1 base from J, with 9 bases between. Germline values: CDR1 SGDLS, CDR2 YYNGEE. CDR3 DNA sequence: TGTGCCAGCAGCGTCCTACAGGGGAACACTGAAGCTTTCTTT. Translated, it gives CASSVLQGNTEAFF.

This clone has a single count. The gene calls are TRBV6-2 or TRBV6-3 and TRBJ2-3, with TRBD1 matching over 9 bases. There are 16 residues in the CDR3. J gave up 7 bases and V 6 bases, and 14 bases lay outside the gene matches. Germline-derived CDR1 and CDR2 are MNHEY and SVGEGT. This CDR3 reads CASSPSPGQGENTQYF. The CDR3 coding sequence is TGTGCCAGCAGCCCTTCCCCGGGACAGGGTGAGAATACGCAGTATTTT.